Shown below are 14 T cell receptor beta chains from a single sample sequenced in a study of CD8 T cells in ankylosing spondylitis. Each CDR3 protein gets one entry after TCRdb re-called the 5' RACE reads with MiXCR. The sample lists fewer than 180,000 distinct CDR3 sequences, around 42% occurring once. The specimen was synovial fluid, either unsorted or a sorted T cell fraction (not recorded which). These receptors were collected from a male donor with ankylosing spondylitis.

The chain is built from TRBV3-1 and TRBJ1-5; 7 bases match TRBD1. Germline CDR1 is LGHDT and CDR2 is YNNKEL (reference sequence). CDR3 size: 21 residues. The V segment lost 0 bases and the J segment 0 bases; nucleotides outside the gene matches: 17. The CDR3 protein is CASSQEEGGQLTPYSNQPQHF. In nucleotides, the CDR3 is TGTGCCAGCAGCCAAGAAGAGGGGGGACAGCTTACCCCTTATAGCAATCAGCCCCAGCATTTT.

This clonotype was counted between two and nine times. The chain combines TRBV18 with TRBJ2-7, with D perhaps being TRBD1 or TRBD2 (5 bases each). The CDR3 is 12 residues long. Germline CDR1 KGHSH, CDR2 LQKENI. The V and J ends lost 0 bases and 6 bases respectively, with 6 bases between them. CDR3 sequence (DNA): TGTGCCAGCTCACCACCGAGGGGCGAGCAGTACTTC. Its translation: CASSPPRGEQYF.

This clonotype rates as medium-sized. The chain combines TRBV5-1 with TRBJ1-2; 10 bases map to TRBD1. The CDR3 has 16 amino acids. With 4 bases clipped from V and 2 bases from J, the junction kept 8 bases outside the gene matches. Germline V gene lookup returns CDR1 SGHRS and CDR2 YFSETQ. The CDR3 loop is CASSPWTGGTNYGYTF. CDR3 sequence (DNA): TGCGCCAGCAGCCCCTGGACAGGGGGGACCAACTATGGCTACACCTTC.

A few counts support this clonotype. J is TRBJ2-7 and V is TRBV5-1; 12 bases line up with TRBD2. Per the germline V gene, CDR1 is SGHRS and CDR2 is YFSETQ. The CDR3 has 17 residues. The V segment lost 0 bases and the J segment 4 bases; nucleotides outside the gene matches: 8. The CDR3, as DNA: TGCGCCAGCAGCTTGGCCCGGACTAGCGGGATAAAGTACGAGCAGTACTTC. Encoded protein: CASSLARTSGIKYEQYF.

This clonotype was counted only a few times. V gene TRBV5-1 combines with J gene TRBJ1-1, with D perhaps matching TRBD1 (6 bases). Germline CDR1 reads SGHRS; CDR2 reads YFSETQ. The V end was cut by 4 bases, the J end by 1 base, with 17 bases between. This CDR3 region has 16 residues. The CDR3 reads CASSTRQGIWNTEAFF. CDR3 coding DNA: TGCGCCAGCAGCACACGCCAGGGGATATGGAACACTGAAGCTTTCTTT.

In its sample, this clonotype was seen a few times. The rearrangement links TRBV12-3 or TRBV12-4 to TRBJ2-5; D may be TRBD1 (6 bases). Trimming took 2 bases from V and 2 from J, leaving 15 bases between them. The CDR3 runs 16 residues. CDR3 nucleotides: TGTGCCAGCAGTTTATTGTGGGCAGGGACACAAGAGACCCAGTACTTC. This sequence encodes CASSLLWAGTQETQYF.

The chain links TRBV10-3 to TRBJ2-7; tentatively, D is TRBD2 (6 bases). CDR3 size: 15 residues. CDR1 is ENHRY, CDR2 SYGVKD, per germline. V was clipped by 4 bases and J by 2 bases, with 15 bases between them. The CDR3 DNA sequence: TGTGCCATCAGTGTTCGGTTCGGGACTGCCTACGAGCAGTACTTC. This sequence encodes CAISVRFGTAYEQYF.

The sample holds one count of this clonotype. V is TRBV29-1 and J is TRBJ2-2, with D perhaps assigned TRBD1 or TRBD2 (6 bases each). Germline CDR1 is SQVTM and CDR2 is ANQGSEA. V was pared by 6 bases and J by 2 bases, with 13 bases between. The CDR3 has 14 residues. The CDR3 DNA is TGCAGCGTGGGGGGCTCGACCAACACCGGGGAGCTGTTTTTT. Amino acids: CSVGGSTNTGELFF.

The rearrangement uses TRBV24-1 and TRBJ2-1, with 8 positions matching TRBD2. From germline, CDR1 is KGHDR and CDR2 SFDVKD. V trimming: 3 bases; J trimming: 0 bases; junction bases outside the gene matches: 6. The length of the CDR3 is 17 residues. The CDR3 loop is CATSDLAGDSSYNEQFF. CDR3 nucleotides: TGTGCCACCAGTGATCTAGCGGGCGACAGCTCCTACAATGAGCAGTTCTTC.

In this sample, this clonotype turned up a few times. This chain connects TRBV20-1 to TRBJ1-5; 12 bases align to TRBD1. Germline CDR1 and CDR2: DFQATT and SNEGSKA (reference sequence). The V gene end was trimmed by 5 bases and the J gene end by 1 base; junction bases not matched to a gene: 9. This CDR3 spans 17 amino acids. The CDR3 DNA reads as TGCAGTGCTTTCGGGACAGGGGGCTTACGGAGCAATCAGCCCCAGCATTTT. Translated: CSAFGTGGLRSNQPQHF.

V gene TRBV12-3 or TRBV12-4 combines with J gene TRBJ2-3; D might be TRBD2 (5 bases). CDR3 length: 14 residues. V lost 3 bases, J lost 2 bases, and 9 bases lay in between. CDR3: CASSFHGNTDTQYF. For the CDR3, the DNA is TGTGCCAGCAGTTTTCACGGGAACACAGATACGCAGTATTTT.

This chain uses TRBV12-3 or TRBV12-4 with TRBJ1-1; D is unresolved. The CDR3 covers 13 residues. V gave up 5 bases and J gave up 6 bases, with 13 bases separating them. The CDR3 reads CASSPTSEPEAFF. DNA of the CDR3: TGTGCCAGCAGTCCGACATCCGAACCTGAAGCTTTCTTT.

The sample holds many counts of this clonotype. The CDR3 region has the DNA TGTGCCAGCAGTGAAGGTTTTGTGGCCCCCGGAAAGCAGTACTTC. It codes for CASSEGFVAPGKQYF. The chain combines TRBV2 with TRBJ2-7; D ambiguous. In germline, CDR1 is SNHLY, CDR2 FYNNEI. V was cut by 1 base and J by 8 bases, with 18 bases left in between. This CDR3 has 15 amino acids.

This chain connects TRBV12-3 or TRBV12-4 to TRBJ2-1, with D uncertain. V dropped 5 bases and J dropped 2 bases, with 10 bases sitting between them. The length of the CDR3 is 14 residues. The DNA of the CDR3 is TGTGCCAGCAGTCTTGACCCCCCCTACAATGAGCAGTTCTTC. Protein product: CASSLDPPYNEQFF.